The 26 T cell receptor beta chains below all came from one sample that was sequenced in a study of cytomegalovirus exposure and HLA in healthy donors. The PCR ran on 60 Vbeta and 13 Jbeta primers. Assay used: immunoSEQ multiplex PCR; TCRdb lists only in-frame clones, some missing. The table has 89,000 or so clones, approximately 85% seen once. Material: PBMCs. These receptors were collected from a woman between 18 and 30 years old in good health and CMV-seropositive.

The rearrangement uses TRBV7-3 and TRBJ2-5; TRBD1 matches at 7 bases. The CDR3 contains 17 residues. The trim removed 3 bases at V and 5 bases at J, leaving 15 bases unmatched. CDR1 is SGHTA, CDR2 FQGTGA, per germline. The CDR3 reads CASSFRPPDRVGETQYF. CDR3 in DNA: TGTGCCAGCAGCTTTCGCCCCCCCGACAGGGTGGGTGAGACCCAGTACTTC.

In its sample, this clone was seen a few times. This chain uses TRBV4-1 with TRBJ1-1; the D is unclear. Trimming shortened V by 2 bases and J by 2 bases, and 9 bases separated the two germline ends. Germline V lookup: CDR1 MGHRA, CDR2 YSYEKL. The CDR3 is 14 residues long. Here the CDR3 reads CASSQFGSNTEAFF. DNA of the CDR3: TGCGCCAGCAGCCAATTTGGGAGTAACACTGAAGCTTTCTTT.

The chain employs TRBV28 and TRBJ2-5; tentatively, D is TRBD2 (5 bases). The V gene lost 6 bases and the J gene lost 2 bases, with 10 bases spanning the gap. The CDR3 covers 13 residues. Germline CDR1 is MDHEN and CDR2 is SYDVKM. The CDR3 spells CASRKAGQETQYF. CDR3 bases: TGTGCCAGCAGAAAGGCGGGTCAAGAGACCCAGTACTTC.

The chain is built from TRBV4-1 and TRBJ2-1; 12 bases are shared with TRBD1. The V gene's germline CDR1 is MGHRA and CDR2 YSYEKL. Trimming took 3 bases from V and 8 from J; bases not matched to a gene: 2. This CDR3 has 14 residues. The CDR3 loop is CASSQGQGADEQFF. The CDR3 DNA is TGCGCCAGCAGCCAGGGACAGGGGGCGGATGAGCAGTTCTTC.

Only one count was recorded for this clone. This chain's CDR3 is CASSPKGFQETQYF. CDR3 nucleotide sequence: TGTGCCAGCTCACCAAAGGGGTTCCAAGAGACCCAGTACTTC. J is TRBJ2-5 and V is TRBV18, with D tentatively TRBD1 (5 bases). CDR3 size: 14 residues. CDR1 is KGHSH and CDR2 is LQKENI in the germline V gene. The germline V and J ends were trimmed by 2 bases and 1 base, with 8 bases remaining between them.

This chain joins TRBV19 and TRBJ1-2; D possibly corresponds to TRBD1 (5 bases). V shed 7 bases and J shed 8 bases, with 20 bases lying between them. This CDR3 contains 14 residues. CDR1 LNHDA and CDR2 SQIVND come from the germline V gene (reference sequence). The CDR3: CASNTDLTVPGYTF. For the CDR3, the DNA is TGTGCCAGTAACACCGATTTGACAGTTCCGGGCTACACCTTC.

For this clone: Relative to the germline gene, one junction end is altered; a read error may explain this. The rearrangement joins TRBV7-9 to TRBJ2-7; 9 nucleotides line up with TRBD1. The CDR3 loop spans 15 amino acids. Germline V lookup: CDR1 SEHNR, CDR2 FQNEAQ (reference sequence). CDR3 protein: CSSSSLRQGVYEQYF. CDR3 bases: TGTTCCAGCAGCTCCCTGAGACAGGGGGTCTACGAGCAGTACTTC. Full variable domain (remainder filled in from reference TRBV7-9 and TRBJ2-7): DTGVSQNPRHKITKRGQNVTFRCDPISEHNRLYWYRQTLGQGPEFLTYFQNEAQLEKSRLLSDRFSAERPKGSFSTLEIQRTEQGDSAMYLCSSSSLRQGVYEQYFGPGTRLTVT.

The chain links TRBV9 to TRBJ2-5, with a possible D match to TRBD2 (7 bases). The germline V gene encodes CDR1 SGDLS and CDR2 YYNGEE. Trimming stripped 5 bases from V and 4 bases from J, with 15 bases between. This CDR3 is built from 14 residues. CDR3 sequence: CASSRGGERETQYF. CDR3 sequence (DNA): TGTGCCAGCAGTAGAGGGGGGGAGCGAGAGACCCAGTACTTC.

This clone was recorded only once. The chain couples TRBV5-1 to TRBJ2-1; TRBD2 agrees at 7 bases. J lost 9 bases, V lost 1 base, and 4 bases had no gene match. Germline V gene data show CDR1 as SGHRS and CDR2 as YFSETQ. The CDR3 has 13 residues. DNA of the CDR3: TGCGCCAGCAGCTTGACTAGCGCCCTTGAGCAGTTCTTC. It specifies CASSLTSALEQFF.

This chain connects TRBV15 to TRBJ2-5, with 9 bases identical to TRBD2. The CDR3 runs to 15 residues. Germline lookup yields CDR1 LNHNV and CDR2 YYDKDF (reference sequence). V gave up 5 bases and J gave up 5 bases; unmatched junction bases: 9. CDR3 loop: CATSFSGRGSETQYF. CDR3 DNA sequence: TGTGCCACCAGCTTTAGCGGGAGAGGTAGCGAGACCCAGTACTTC.

This clone was detected once. The rearrangement joins TRBV30 to TRBJ1-5, with TRBD1 identical over 9 bases. J lost 0 bases, V lost 7 bases, and 1 base had no gene match. CDR1 is GTSNPN, CDR2 SVGIG, per germline (reference sequence). This CDR3 is built from 13 residues. CDR3 in amino acids: CALDRGSNQPQHF. The CDR3 DNA reads TGTGCCTTGGACAGGGGTAGCAATCAGCCCCAGCATTTT. The full variable domain, rest sourced from reference TRBV30 and TRBJ1-5, is SQTIHQWPATLVQPVGSPLSLECTVEGTSNPNLYWYRQAAGRGLQLLFYSVGIGQISSEVPQNLSASRPQDRQFILSSKKLLLSDSGFYLCALDRGSNQPQHFGDGTRLSIL.

The chain has TRBV9 and TRBJ1-2, with D tentatively TRBD1 (6 bases). The germline gives CDR1 SGDLS, CDR2 YYNGEE. The CDR3 extends over 12 amino acids. With 3 bases removed from V and 5 bases from J, the gap between germline ends came to 8 bases. The DNA of the CDR3 is TGTGCCAGCAGCGCTCAGGGGTATGGCTACACCTTC. It is translated as CASSAQGYGYTF.

This rearrangement joins TRBV6-1 to TRBJ1-5, with 11 positions matching TRBD1. V trimming: 4 bases; J trimming: 1 base; junction bases outside the gene matches: 3. This CDR3 has 16 amino acids. In germline, CDR1 is MNHNS, CDR2 SASEGT. In DNA form, the CDR3 reads TGTGCCAGCAGTGCGGGACAGGGGGGGAGCAATCAGCCCCAGCATTTT. As protein: CASSAGQGGSNQPQHF.

The chain has TRBV25-1 and TRBJ1-2; 8 bases fit TRBD1. Germline V gene data show CDR1 as MGHDK and CDR2 as SYGVNS. CDR3 length: 16 amino acids. V lost 6 bases to trimming and J lost 3 bases; unmatched junction nucleotides: 12. CDR3 protein: CASSAAGTGVHYGYTF. CDR3 nucleotide sequence: TGTGCCAGCAGCGCGGCCGGGACAGGTGTTCACTATGGCTACACCTTC.

This chain links TRBV2 with TRBJ2-1, with D uncertain. Trimming stripped 6 bases from V and 6 bases from J, with 18 bases between. The CDR3 runs to 15 residues. Germline V gene sequence: CDR1 SNHLY, CDR2 FYNNEI. The CDR3 loop is CASRDPRLSINEQFF. CDR3 nucleotides: TGTGCCAGCAGAGATCCGAGATTGAGTATCAATGAGCAGTTCTTC.

V usage is TRBV5-8 and J usage is TRBJ2-1; D not resolved. The germline CDR1 and CDR2 sequences are SGHTS and YDEGEE. The V end lost 7 bases, the J end lost 8 bases, and 13 bases lay between the germline ends. The CDR3 has 12 residues. CDR3: CASPILEYEQFF. DNA of the CDR3: TGTGCCAGCCCTATCCTAGAGTATGAGCAGTTCTTC. Filled out from reference TRBV5-8 and TRBJ2-1, the complete variable domain reads EAGVTQSPTHLIKTRGQQATLRCSPISGHTSVYWYQQALGLGLQFLLWYDEGEERNRGNFPPRFSGRQFPNYSSELNVNALELEDSALYLCASPILEYEQFFGPGTRLTVL.

The V and J genes are TRBV6-5 and TRBJ1-2, with D maybe TRBD1 (6 bases). The V gene lost 3 bases and the J gene lost 7 bases, with 9 bases spanning the gap. The germline CDR1 and CDR2 sequences are MNHEY and SVGAGI. There are 12 residues in the CDR3. The DNA of the CDR3 is TGTGCCAGCAGTTATAACAGGGTTGGCTACACCTTC. It codes for CASSYNRVGYTF.

This chain joins TRBV7-8 and TRBJ1-2, with D unclear. This CDR3 has 16 residues. CDR1 and CDR2 from the germline V gene are SGHVS and FQNEAQ. With 8 bases removed from V and 8 bases from J, the gap between germline ends came to 27 bases. The CDR3 spells CASRPLRVRGAQGYTF. The CDR3 DNA is TGTGCCAGCCGCCCACTGAGGGTACGGGGAGCTCAAGGCTACACCTTC.

This chain connects TRBV9 to TRBJ1-2; D is undetermined. In germline, CDR1 is SGDLS, CDR2 YYNGEE. The CDR3 has 14 residues. V shed 0 bases and J shed 6 bases, with 12 bases lying between them. The CDR3 loop is CASSVEPGSDGYTF. CDR3 bases: TGTGCCAGCAGCGTAGAACCAGGTAGCGATGGCTACACCTTC.

The count of this clone is one. Written as DNA, the CDR3 is TGCAGCGTTGACTATACAGGGGTCCAAGAGACCCAGTACTTC. Translating gives CSVDYTGVQETQYF. The chain joins TRBV29-1 to TRBJ2-5, with 7 positions matching TRBD1. CDR3 length: 14 amino acids. V gave up 3 bases and J gave up 1 base; unmatched junction bases: 5. The germline gives CDR1 SQVTM, CDR2 ANQGSEA.

This clone was recorded once. The CDR3 sequence is CSVVPGSLPPYNSPLHF. CDR3 nucleotide sequence: TGCAGCGTTGTCCCGGGATCCCTACCCCCCTATAATTCACCCCTCCACTTT. The chain recombines TRBV29-1 with TRBJ1-6, with D unclear. Trimming shortened V by 4 bases and J by 2 bases, and 18 bases separated the two germline ends. CDR3 length: 17 amino acids. Germline loops: CDR1 SQVTM, CDR2 ANQGSEA.

The chain combines TRBV10-3 with TRBJ2-7; 13 nucleotides agree with TRBD2. J was trimmed by 5 bases and V by 3 bases; bases with no gene match: 4. Germline assignment: CDR1 ENHRY and CDR2 SYGVKD. This CDR3 region has 15 residues. The DNA for the CDR3 is TGTGCCATCAGTGATGTCGGACTAGCGGGAGACGAGCAGTACTTC. Amino acids: CAISDVGLAGDEQYF.

The V gene is TRBV6-5, the J gene TRBJ2-3; perhaps TRBD1 as D (7 bases). This CDR3 is 15 amino acids long. The V gene lost 2 bases and the J gene lost 3 bases, with 12 bases spanning the gap. Germline V gene sequence: CDR1 MNHEY, CDR2 SVGAGI. The CDR3 protein is CASSYTRGRTDTQYF. The DNA of the CDR3 is TGTGCCAGCAGTTACACCAGGGGGAGGACAGATACGCAGTATTTT.

The chain has TRBV19 and TRBJ2-4; 8 nucleotides line up with TRBD2. Germline assignment: CDR1 LNHDA and CDR2 SQIVND (reference sequence). J was trimmed by 11 bases and V by 8 bases; bases with no gene match: 17. This CDR3 spans 15 amino acids. As DNA, the CDR3 is TGTGCCAGTCGCGACGTACTCACAGCGGGGGCGTTTCAGTACTTC. Its translation: CASRDVLTAGAFQYF.

This chain uses TRBV5-6 with TRBJ2-5; 7 bases line up with TRBD1. V was pared by 0 bases and J by 2 bases, with 1 base of the junction left unmatched. Germline V lookup: CDR1 SGHDT, CDR2 YYEEEE. The CDR3 spans 14 residues. The CDR3: CASSLAGGQETQYF. CDR3 DNA sequence: TGTGCCAGCAGCTTGGCAGGGGGACAAGAGACCCAGTACTTC. The variable domain in full, completed from reference TRBV5-6 and TRBJ2-5, reads DAGVTQSPTHLIKTRGQQVTLRCSPKSGHDTVSWYQQALGQGPQFIFQYYEEEERQRGNFPDRFSGHQFPNYSSELNVNALLLGDSALYLCASSLAGGQETQYFGPGTRLLVL.

On this clone: An end of the junction does not agree with germline; a read error may underlie this. The rearrangement uses TRBV7-9 and TRBJ2-7, with D possibly TRBD1 on 6 matching bases. Germline values: CDR1 SEHNR, CDR2 FQNEAQ (reference sequence). The CDR3 runs to 16 residues. DNA for the CDR3: TGTTCCAGCAGCCCCCCCTTACAGGGAACAGCCTACGAGCAGTACTTC. It yields the protein CSSSPPLQGTAYEQYF.